This T cell receptor beta chain is drawn from a study of T cell responses to AZD1222 COVID-19 vaccine. Study-wide results and limits: Clonal diversity was possibly underestimated, and white British individuals and females predominated among donors. Repertoires were obtained solely post-peak T cell response. Only a handful of AZD1222 recipients tested seropositive at baseline.

The CDR3 consists of 12 residues. The ends were cut back, 10 bases at V and 12 bases at J, with 21 bases in the middle. Per germline, CDR1 LNHDA and CDR2 SQIVND (reference sequence). This table comes from immunoSEQ multiplex PCR, and its TCRdb copy is limited to in-frame clones, with some not included. This sample has tens of thousands of clones, with 80% to 90% found just once. In the case of this clone: Its target is not known.

J is TRBJ1-1 and V is TRBV19; possibly TRBD1 for D (6 bases). Sample: peripheral blood, taken on day 0 of AZD1222 vaccination. The clonotype was recovered from an adult in good health. DNA for the CDR3: TGTGCCACACTAGTCGGGCAGGGGCGTTCTTTCTTT. As protein: CATLVGQGRSFF.